The following is a TCR beta chain sequence with its context. Assay: immunoSEQ multiplex PCR; the TCRdb copy retains only in-frame clones and omits some. The sample holds under 200,000 clones; around nine tenths are singletons and the top ten take less than 0.85%. This record comes from a study of blood T cell repertoires in COVID-19. Germline-derived CDR1 and CDR2 are ENHRY and SYGVKD. V gave up 2 bases and J gave up 0 bases, with 14 bases separating them. This CDR3 region has 17 residues. V gene TRBV10-3 combines with J gene TRBJ1-5; no firm D call. This clonotype originated in a woman between 18 and 30 years old who had recovered from COVID-19. The source material was PBMCs or T cells enriched from blood (not recorded which). CDR3 sequence (DNA): TGTGCCATCAGTGAGACTAGGCCCGGAGGTAGCAATCAGCCCCAGCATTTT. This sequence encodes CAISETRPGGSNQPQHF.